This is a list of T cell receptor beta chains from one sample in a study of blood T cell repertoires in COVID-19. Sequencing used immunoSEQ multiplex PCR; TCRdb keeps in-frame clones, though not all of them. The data contain 150,000 or so clones, approximately 82% of them singletons. Material for sequencing was PBMCs or T cells enriched from blood (not recorded which). These receptors came from a man between 60 and 70 years old who had recovered from COVID-19. CDR3s leave out the opening cysteine and the closing phenylalanine or tryptophan. D genes are given only for firm matches. Clone size is given for some rows only: seen once, a few or many times, or a class if the clone is expanded.

d_call: TRBD2; clone_size: -; j_call: TRBJ2-7; v_call: TRBV7-2; cdr3_aa: ASSARGSRLAGGHEQY
d_call: -; clone_size: -; j_call: TRBJ2-1; v_call: TRBV7-2; cdr3_aa: ASSHSGTSGEQF
d_call: TRBD1; clone_size: -; j_call: TRBJ2-3; v_call: TRBV7-3; cdr3_aa: ASSYRGLYTDTQY
d_call: TRBD1; clone_size: once; j_call: TRBJ1-3; v_call: TRBV19; cdr3_aa: ASSPRLGTDIRNTIY
d_call: -; clone_size: -; j_call: TRBJ1-6; v_call: TRBV28; cdr3_aa: ASRRQSTVSSYNSPLH
d_call: -; clone_size: -; j_call: TRBJ2-7; v_call: TRBV11-2; cdr3_aa: ASSSNTGAPSYEQY
d_call: -; clone_size: -; j_call: TRBJ2-6; v_call: TRBV4-2; cdr3_aa: ASSSMHAGANVLT
d_call: TRBD1; clone_size: -; j_call: TRBJ1-2; v_call: TRBV7-9; cdr3_aa: ASRTQGGSNYGYT
d_call: -; clone_size: few; j_call: TRBJ2-1; v_call: TRBV24-1; cdr3_aa: ATSPVRGIGYNEQF
d_call: -; clone_size: few; j_call: TRBJ1-4; v_call: TRBV7-8; cdr3_aa: ASSIIGTNEKLF
d_call: TRBD1; clone_size: -; j_call: TRBJ2-1; v_call: TRBV7-9; cdr3_aa: ASSQTGGYNEQF
d_call: TRBD2; clone_size: -; j_call: TRBJ2-7; v_call: TRBV15; cdr3_aa: ATSREPSGSIYEQY